Listed here is a single T cell receptor (beta chain). V lost 0 bases and J lost 3; bases outside the gene matches: 0. CDR3 length: 14 residues. Germline CDR1 SGHRS, CDR2 YFSETQ. Original methodology: For nucleated cells, counts were estimated from reference gene primer amplification. The repertoire was sequenced with immunoSEQ multiplex PCR; TCRdb's copy has only in-frame clones and lacks some. For V, J and clone size, that table is used; D and trimming come from the DNA. The sample gives under 200,000 clones, about 80% of which show up once; 6.5% is in the top ten. The sample comes from a study of blood T cell repertoires in COVID-19. As for the study in general: Sample material is recorded as cDNA or gDNA derived from T cells, B-cell-depleted T cells, or PBMCs.

The rearrangement uses TRBV5-1 and TRBJ2-5, with 9 bases that match TRBD1. The sequenced sample was peripheral blood. The clonotype originates from a man between 65 and 80 years old with active or convalescent COVID-19. CDR3 loop: CASSLGTGEETQYF. The CDR3 DNA reads as TGCGCCAGCAGCTTGGGGACAGGGGAAGAGACCCAGTACTTC.